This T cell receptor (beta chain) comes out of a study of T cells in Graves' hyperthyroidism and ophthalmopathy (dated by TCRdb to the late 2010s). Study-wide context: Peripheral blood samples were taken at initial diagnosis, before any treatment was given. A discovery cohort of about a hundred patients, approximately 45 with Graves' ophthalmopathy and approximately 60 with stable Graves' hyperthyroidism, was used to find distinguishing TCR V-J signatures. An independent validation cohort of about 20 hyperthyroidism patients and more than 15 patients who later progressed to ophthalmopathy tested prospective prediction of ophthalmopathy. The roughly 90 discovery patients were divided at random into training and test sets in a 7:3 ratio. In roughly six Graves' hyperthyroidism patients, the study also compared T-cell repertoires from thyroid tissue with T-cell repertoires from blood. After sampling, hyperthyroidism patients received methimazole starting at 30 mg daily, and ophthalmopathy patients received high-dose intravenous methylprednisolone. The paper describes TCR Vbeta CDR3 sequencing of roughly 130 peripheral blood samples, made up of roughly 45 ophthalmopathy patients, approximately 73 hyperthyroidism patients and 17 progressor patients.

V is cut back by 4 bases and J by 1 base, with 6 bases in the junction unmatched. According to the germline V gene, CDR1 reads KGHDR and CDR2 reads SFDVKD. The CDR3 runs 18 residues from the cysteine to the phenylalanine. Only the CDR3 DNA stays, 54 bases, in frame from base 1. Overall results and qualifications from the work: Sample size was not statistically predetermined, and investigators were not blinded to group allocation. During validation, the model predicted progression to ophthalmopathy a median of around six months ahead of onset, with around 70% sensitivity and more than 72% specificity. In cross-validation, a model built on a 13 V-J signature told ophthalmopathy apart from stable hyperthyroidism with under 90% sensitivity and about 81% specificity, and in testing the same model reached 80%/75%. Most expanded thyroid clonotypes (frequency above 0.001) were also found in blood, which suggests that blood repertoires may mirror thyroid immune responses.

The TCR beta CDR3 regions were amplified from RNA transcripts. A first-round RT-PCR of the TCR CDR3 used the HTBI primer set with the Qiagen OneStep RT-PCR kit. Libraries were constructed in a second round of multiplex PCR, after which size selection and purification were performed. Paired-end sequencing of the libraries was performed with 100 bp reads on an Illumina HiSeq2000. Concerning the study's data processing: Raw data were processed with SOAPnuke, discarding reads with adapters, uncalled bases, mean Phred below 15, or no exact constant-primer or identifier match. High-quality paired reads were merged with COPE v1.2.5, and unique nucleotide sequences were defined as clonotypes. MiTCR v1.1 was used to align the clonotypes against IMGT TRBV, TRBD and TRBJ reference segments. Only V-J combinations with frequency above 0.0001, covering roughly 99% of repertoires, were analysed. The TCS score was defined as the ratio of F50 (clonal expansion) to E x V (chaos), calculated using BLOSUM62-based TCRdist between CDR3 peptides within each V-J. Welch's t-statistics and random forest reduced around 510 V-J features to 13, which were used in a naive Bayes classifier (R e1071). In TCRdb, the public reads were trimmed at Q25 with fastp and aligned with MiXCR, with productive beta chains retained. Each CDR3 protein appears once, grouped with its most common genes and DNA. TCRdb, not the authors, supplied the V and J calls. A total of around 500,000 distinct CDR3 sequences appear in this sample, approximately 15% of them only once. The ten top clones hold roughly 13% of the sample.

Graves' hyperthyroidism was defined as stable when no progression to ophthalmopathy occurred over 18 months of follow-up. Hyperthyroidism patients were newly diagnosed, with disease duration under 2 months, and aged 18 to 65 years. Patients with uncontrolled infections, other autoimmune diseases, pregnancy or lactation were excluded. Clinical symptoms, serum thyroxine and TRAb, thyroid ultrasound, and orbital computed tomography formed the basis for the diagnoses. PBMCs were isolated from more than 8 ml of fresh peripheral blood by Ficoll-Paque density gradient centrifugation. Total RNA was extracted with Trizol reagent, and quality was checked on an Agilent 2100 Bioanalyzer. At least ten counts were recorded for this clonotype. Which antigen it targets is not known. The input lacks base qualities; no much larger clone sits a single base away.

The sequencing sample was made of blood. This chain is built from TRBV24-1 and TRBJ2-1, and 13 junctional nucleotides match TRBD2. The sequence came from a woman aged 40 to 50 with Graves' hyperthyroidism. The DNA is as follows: TGTGCCACCAGTGACTTCGGACTAGCGGGAGAGTCCTACAATGAGCAGTTCTTC. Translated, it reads CATSDFGLAGESYNEQFF.